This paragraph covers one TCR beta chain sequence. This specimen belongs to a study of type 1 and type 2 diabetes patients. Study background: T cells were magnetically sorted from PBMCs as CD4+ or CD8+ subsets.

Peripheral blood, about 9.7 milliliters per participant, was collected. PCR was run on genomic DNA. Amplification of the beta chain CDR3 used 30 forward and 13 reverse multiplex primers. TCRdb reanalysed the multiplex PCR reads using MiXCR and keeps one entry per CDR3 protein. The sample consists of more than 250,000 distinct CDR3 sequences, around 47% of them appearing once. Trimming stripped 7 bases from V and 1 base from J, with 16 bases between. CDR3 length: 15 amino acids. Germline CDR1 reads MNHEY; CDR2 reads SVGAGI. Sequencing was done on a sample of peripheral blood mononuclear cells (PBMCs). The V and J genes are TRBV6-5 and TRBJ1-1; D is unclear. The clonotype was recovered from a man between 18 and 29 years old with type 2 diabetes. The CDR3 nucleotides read TGTGCCAGCAACACCCTCTCGGCGAGGAACACTGAAGCTTTCTTT. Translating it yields CASNTLSARNTEAFF.